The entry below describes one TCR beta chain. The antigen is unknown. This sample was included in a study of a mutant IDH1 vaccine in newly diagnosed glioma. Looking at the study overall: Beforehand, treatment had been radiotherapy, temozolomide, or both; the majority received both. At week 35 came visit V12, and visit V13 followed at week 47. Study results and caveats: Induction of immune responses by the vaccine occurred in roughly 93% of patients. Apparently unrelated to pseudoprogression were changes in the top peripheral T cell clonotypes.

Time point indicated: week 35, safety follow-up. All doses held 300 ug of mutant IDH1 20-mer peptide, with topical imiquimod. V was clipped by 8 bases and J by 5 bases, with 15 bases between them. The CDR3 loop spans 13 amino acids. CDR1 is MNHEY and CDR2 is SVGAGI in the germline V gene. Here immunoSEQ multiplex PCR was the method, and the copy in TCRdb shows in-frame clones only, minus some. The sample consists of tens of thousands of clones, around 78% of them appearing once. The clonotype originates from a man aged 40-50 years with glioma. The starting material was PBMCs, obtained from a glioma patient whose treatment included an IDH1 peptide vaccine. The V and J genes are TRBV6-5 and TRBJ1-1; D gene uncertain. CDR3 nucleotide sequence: TGTGCCAGCTCCCAAACCCCGGGGACTGAAGCTTTCTTT. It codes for CASSQTPGTEAFF.